This TCR beta chain is drawn from a study of T cells in Graves' hyperthyroidism and ophthalmopathy. About the study: The authors collected peripheral blood at initial diagnosis, before any treatment. Study results and limitations: The model's output predicted ophthalmopathy at a median of 6.5 months prior to onset. Most thyroid clonotypes expanded above 0.001 were also detected in blood.

TCR beta CDR3 regions were amplified from RNA. The TCR CDR3 was amplified in a first-round RT-PCR using the HTBI primer set. TCRdb reanalysed the multiplex PCR reads using MiXCR and keeps one entry per CDR3 protein. The profile shows about 350,000 distinct CDR3 sequences, 14% of them singletons. This clonotype was seen ten or more times. Its cognate antigen is unknown. Not enrolled were patients with uncontrolled infection, other autoimmune disease, pregnancy or lactation. Trimming removed 7 bases at V and 1 base at J, with 13 bases between. CDR3 length: 14 amino acids. This receptor was identified in a woman aged 25 to 39 with Graves' hyperthyroidism. The chain uses TRBV12-3 or TRBV12-4 and TRBJ2-5, with a weak D call TRBD1 (5 bases). Sequencing was performed on blood. The CDR3 sequence: CASTSRQFQETQYF. The CDR3 DNA sequence: TGTGCCAGCACCTCCCGACAGTTCCAAGAGACCCAGTACTTC.